Given below is one TCR beta chain in context. The data belong to a study of blood T cell repertoires in COVID-19. Germline loops: CDR1 KGHDR, CDR2 SFDVKD. The CDR3 spans 17 residues. J was trimmed by 5 bases and V by 2 bases; bases with no gene match: 9. Only in-frame clones appear in the TCRdb table, and some are missing; sequencing was by immunoSEQ multiplex PCR. Of under 300,000 clones detected, about nine tenths appear once; the ten largest clones hold about 3%. This TCR was recovered from a woman under 40 with active or convalescent COVID-19. The V call is TRBV24-1, the J call TRBJ1-5; 9 nucleotides align to TRBD1. Sequencing input: peripheral blood. The CDR3 protein is CATSDWRRDRDYQPQHF. CDR3 nucleotides: TGTGCCACCAGTGATTGGAGGCGGGACAGGGATTATCAGCCCCAGCATTTT.